A single sample gave rise to the 8 T cell receptor beta chains below, sequenced in a study of CD8+ T cells in alopecia areata (dated by TCRdb to the late 2010s). Preparation of the library involved the immunoSEQ multiplex PCR assay. For TCR sequencing, RNA was extracted from every sample and reverse transcribed into cDNA to serve as template. In TCRdb, the immuneACCESS table is reduced to in-frame sequences with V and J assigned. These tables do not hold every clone; where another copy was compared, an unresolved V gene accounts for under half, and the others remain unexplained. This sample holds about 140,000 clones; around 55% were observed only once. Around 4.8% of the sample lies in the top ten. Sequencing used CD4+ T cells sorted from blood. The receptors here all came from a human donor in good health.

This clone appeared a few times. V gene TRBV29-1 combines with J gene TRBJ1-1; D is possibly TRBD1 (5 bases). The CDR3 is made up of 13 amino acids. Germline lookup yields CDR1 SQVTM and CDR2 ANQGSEA. Deletions cut 4 bases from V and 10 bases from J, with 19 bases between. This CDR3 is CSVARGSSTSAFF. CDR3 coding DNA: TGCAGCGTTGCGAGGGGCTCCTCTACTTCAGCTTTCTTT.

This clone was seen only a few times. This chain uses TRBV29-1 with TRBJ2-4, with a tentative D call TRBD2 (6 bases). The germline V gene has CDR1 SQVTM and CDR2 ANQGSEA. V was cut by 3 bases and J by 3 bases, with 9 bases left in between. The CDR3 sequence is 13 residues long. CDR3 nucleotides: TGCAGCGTTGATTCGGGGGTCAAAAACATTCAGTACTTC. Its translation: CSVDSGVKNIQYF.

The rearrangement uses TRBV29-1 and TRBJ1-1, with TRBD1 as a possible D gene (5 bases). V lost 4 bases and J 3 bases, leaving 12 bases between the germline ends. The CDR3 totals 13 residues. Germline values: CDR1 SQVTM, CDR2 ANQGSEA. This chain's CDR3 is CSVGPRGDTEAFF. The CDR3 nucleotides read TGCAGCGTTGGTCCGCGGGGGGACACTGAAGCTTTCTTT.

The chain is built from TRBV29-1 and TRBJ1-4; tentative D call: TRBD1 (5 bases). Trimming cost V 4 bases and J 7 bases, with 10 bases left between them. The CDR3 extends over 12 amino acids. Germline assignment: CDR1 SQVTM and CDR2 ANQGSEA. Here the CDR3 DNA reads TGCAGCGTTGGAGGGGTTGGTGAAAAACTGTTTTTT. It is translated as CSVGGVGEKLFF.

This rearrangement joins TRBV28 to TRBJ2-7; possibly TRBD1 for D (5 bases). Trimming took off 2 bases at V and 3 bases at J, with 14 bases between the two ends. The CDR3 totals 15 residues. Per germline, CDR1 MDHEN and CDR2 SYDVKM. CDR3 sequence: CASSLVGIGVYEQYF. The CDR3 DNA follows: TGTGCCAGCAGTTTAGTGGGAATAGGGGTCTACGAGCAGTACTTC.

This clone came up a few times. V and J are TRBV6-6 and TRBJ1-1; D not certain. Germline-derived CDR1 and CDR2 are MNHNY and SVGAGI (reference sequence). The CDR3 has 10 amino acids. V was trimmed by 8 bases and J by 10 bases, leaving 11 bases between them. The CDR3 nucleotides read TGTGCCAGCGGTCGGAACGGAGCTTTCTTT. Amino acid sequence: CASGRNGAFF.

The chain carries TRBV4-1 and TRBJ2-7; unclear D gene. Trimming left V 2 bases short and J 5 bases short, with 16 bases between. This CDR3 has 15 amino acids. From germline, CDR1 is MGHRA and CDR2 YSYEKL. The chain's CDR3 is CASSQIGLSANEQYF. CDR3 nucleotide sequence: TGCGCCAGCAGCCAAATCGGCCTCTCGGCAAACGAGCAGTACTTC.

The gene calls are TRBV5-1 and TRBJ1-2; possibly TRBD1 for D (5 bases). The germline gives CDR1 SGHRS, CDR2 YFSETQ. The ends were cut back, 2 bases at V and 4 bases at J, with 9 bases in the middle. The CDR3 has 13 residues. This CDR3 is CASSFDSFYGYTF. The CDR3 DNA reads TGCGCCAGCAGCTTTGACAGCTTCTATGGCTACACCTTC.